Listed below are T cell receptor beta chains from one sample, sequenced in a study of PD-1 blockade in classical Hodgkin lymphoma. Measured with immunoSEQ multiplex PCR; TCRdb has only the in-frame clones, and not every one. In the table there are about 64,000 clones, 85% to 95% of which are singletons. The sample was peripheral blood mononuclear cells (PBMCs), taken before the fourth cycle of nivolumab. The receptor source for this set is a human donor with classical Hodgkin lymphoma. Both conserved end residues are part of each CDR3. The D gene is left open where the match is weak.

TRBJ2-7	TRBV7-8	TRBD1	CASSLQTGVYEQYF
TRBJ1-6	TRBV27	.	CASSLSTRAENSPLHF
TRBJ1-5	TRBV2	.	CASSPGAQPQHF
TRBJ1-1	TRBV18	.	CASSLDSRGTEAFF
TRBJ2-7	TRBV7-2	TRBD2	CASSSLAGGQYEQYF
TRBJ2-1	TRBV11-2	.	CASSLAYEQFF
TRBJ2-7	TRBV18	.	CASSFRAGEQYF
TRBJ1-6	TRBV5-4	.	CASGTHGRTAPLHF
TRBJ2-7	TRBV6-5	.	CASSLGVRGYEQYF
TRBJ2-3	TRBV5-5	.	CASRWSGDTDTQYF
TRBJ2-1	TRBV27	TRBD1	CASSLVTGGNEQFF
TRBJ1-5	TRBV7-9	.	CARVGPRGNQPQHF
TRBJ2-7	TRBV2	TRBD1	CASSAGTAYEQYF
TRBJ2-2	TRBV7-8	.	CASSPDKNTGELFF
TRBJ2-5	TRBV5-1	.	CASSKTGETQYF
TRBJ2-5	TRBV7-7	TRBD1	CASSLARGLRLLGHTQYF
TRBJ2-6	TRBV28	.	CASSLVRSRGANVLTF
TRBJ2-2	TRBV5-4	.	CASRGQNTGELFF
TRBJ1-4	TRBV2	.	CASSVLGAGREKLFF
TRBJ2-3	TRBV10-2	.	CASRATPTDTQYF
TRBJ1-1	TRBV28	.	CASSLVGGTEAFF
TRBJ2-7	TRBV6-1	.	CASARTAYYEQYF
TRBJ2-7	TRBV7-9	.	CASSSSSYEQYF
TRBJ1-1	TRBV7-9	.	CASSLIPQLNTEAFF
TRBJ1-5	TRBV1	.	CTSSPPCSNQPQHF
TRBJ2-3	TRBV19	.	CASISQGQPTDTQYF
TRBJ1-5	TRBV6-6	.	CASSYGQVNQPQHF
TRBJ1-3	TRBV28	TRBD1	CASRNPDRAGNTIYF
TRBJ2-7	TRBV6-5	.	CASSYSGGEQYF
TRBJ1-2	TRBV7-9	.	CASSLLTGEGYTF
TRBJ2-5	TRBV11-2	TRBD2	CASSSPGGQETQYF
TRBJ2-1	TRBV7-3	.	CASSLSSDYYNEQFF
TRBJ1-5	TRBV7-9	TRBD1	CASSGGQGTFSNQPQHF
TRBJ2-5	TRBV5-1	.	CASSPDGGRETQYF
TRBJ2-1	TRBV10-3	.	CAISESGEKGYNEQFF
TRBJ2-5	TRBV14	TRBD1	CASSQDRTGRETQYF
TRBJ2-1	TRBV28	.	CASSLPGRGEQFF
TRBJ2-3	TRBV7-8	TRBD2	CASSLLATSGGSDTQYF
TRBJ2-1	TRBV5-1	.	CASKPDSAYNEQFF
TRBJ2-1	TRBV28	TRBD2	CASSLSGLAGGNEQFF
TRBJ1-2	TRBV28	.	CASSLPPGHPNYGYTF